The clone carrying this TCR beta chain was recorded at least ten times. The PCR template was genomic DNA. Multiplex PCR with 30 forward and 13 reverse primers amplified the TCR beta CDR3. MiXCR was run by TCRdb on the multiplex PCR reads, yielding one entry per CDR3 protein. This sample has approximately 260,000 distinct CDR3 sequences, with approximately 45% found just once. Standard classification criteria confirmed type 1 or type 2 diabetes in all patients. These data originate in a study of type 1 and type 2 diabetes patients. Turning to the study itself: Donors were type 1 diabetes, type 2 diabetes, or nondiabetic controls.

Trimming cost V 11 bases and J 2 bases, with 10 bases left between them. The germline V gene has CDR1 SNHLY and CDR2 FYNNEI. The CDR3 runs to 12 residues. This chain uses TRBV2 with TRBJ2-1; D gene ambiguous. This clonotype was obtained from a man between 18 and 29 years old with type 2 diabetes. Input material: peripheral blood mononuclear cells (PBMCs). The CDR3 coding sequence is TGTGCCTCTTCGCGGCCCTACAATGAGCAGTTCTTC. Encoded protein: CASSRPYNEQFF. The full variable domain, rest sourced from reference TRBV2 and TRBJ2-1, is EPEVTQTPSHQVTQMGQEVILRCVPISNHLYFYWYRQILGQKVEFLVSFYNNEISEKSEIFDDQFSVERPDGSNFTLKIRSTKLEDSAMYFCASSRPYNEQFFGPGTRLTVL.